This T cell receptor (beta chain) is from a study of blood T cell repertoires in COVID-19. Sequencing was performed with immunoSEQ multiplex PCR; in TCRdb, only in-frame clones are kept and a portion is missing. The table includes approximately 330,000 clones, 90% detected once. With 5 bases removed from V and 2 bases from J, the gap between germline ends came to 8 bases. The CDR3 contains 13 residues. The clonotype originates from a woman in her thirties or forties with COVID-19, enrolled during active disease. What was sequenced was peripheral blood. V gene TRBV12-3 or TRBV12-4 combines with J gene TRBJ2-3; no definite D call. CDR3 DNA sequence: TGTGCCAGCAGTGGCCACATCACAGATACGCAGTATTTT. Its translation: CASSGHITDTQYF.